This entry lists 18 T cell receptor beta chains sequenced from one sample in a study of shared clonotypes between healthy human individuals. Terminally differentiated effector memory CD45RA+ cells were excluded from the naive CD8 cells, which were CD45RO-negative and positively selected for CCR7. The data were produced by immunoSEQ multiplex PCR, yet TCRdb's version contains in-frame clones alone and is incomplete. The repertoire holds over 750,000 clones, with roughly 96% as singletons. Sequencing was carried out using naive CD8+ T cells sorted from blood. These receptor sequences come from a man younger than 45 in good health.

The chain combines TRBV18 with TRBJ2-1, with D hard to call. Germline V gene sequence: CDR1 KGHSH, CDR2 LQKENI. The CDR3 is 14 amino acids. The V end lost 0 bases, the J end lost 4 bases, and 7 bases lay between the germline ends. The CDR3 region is CASSPPDVYNEQFF. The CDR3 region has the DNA TGTGCCAGCTCACCACCGGACGTTTACAATGAGCAGTTCTTC.

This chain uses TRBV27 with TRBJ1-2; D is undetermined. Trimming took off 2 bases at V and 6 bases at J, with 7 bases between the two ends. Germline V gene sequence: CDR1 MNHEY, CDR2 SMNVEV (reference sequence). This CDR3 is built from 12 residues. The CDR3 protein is CASSLGQHGYTF. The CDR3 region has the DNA TGTGCCAGCAGTTTAGGGCAGCATGGCTACACCTTC.

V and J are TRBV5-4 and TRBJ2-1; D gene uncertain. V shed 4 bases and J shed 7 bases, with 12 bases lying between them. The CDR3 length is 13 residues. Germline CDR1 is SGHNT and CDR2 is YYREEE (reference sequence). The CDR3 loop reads CASSQALGNEQFF. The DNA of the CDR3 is TGTGCCAGCAGCCAGGCCCTGGGGAATGAGCAGTTCTTC.

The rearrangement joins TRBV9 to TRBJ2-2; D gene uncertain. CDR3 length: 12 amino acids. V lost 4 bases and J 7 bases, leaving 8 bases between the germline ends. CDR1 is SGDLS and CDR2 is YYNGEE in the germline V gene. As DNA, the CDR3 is TGTGCCAGCAGCCCACGGGTCGGGGAGCTGTTTTTT. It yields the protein CASSPRVGELFF.

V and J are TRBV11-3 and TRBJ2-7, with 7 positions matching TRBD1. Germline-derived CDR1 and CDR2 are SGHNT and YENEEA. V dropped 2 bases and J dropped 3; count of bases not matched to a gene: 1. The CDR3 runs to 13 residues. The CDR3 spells CASSLRDSYEQYF. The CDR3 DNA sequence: TGTGCCAGCAGCTTAAGGGACAGCTACGAGCAGTACTTC.

The CDR3 reads CASSILGVTYEQYF. The CDR3 DNA sequence: TGTGCCAGTAGTATACTGGGCGTAACCTACGAGCAGTACTTC. This chain uses TRBV19 with TRBJ2-7; no clear D. The CDR3 totals 14 residues. V lost 2 bases and J lost 2, with 10 bases in between. Germline CDR1 LNHDA, CDR2 SQIVND (reference sequence). The whole variable domain, filled in from reference TRBV19 and TRBJ2-7, reads DGGITQSPKYLFRKEGQNVTLSCEQNLNHDAMYWYRQDPGQGLRLIYYSQIVNDFQKGDIAEGYSVSREKKESFPLTVTSAQKNPTAFYLCASSILGVTYEQYFGPGTRLTVT.

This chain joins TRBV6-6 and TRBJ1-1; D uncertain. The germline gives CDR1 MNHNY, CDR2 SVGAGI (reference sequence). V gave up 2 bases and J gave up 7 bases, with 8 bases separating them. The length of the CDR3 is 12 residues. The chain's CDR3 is CASSYAPFEAFF. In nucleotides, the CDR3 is TGTGCCAGCAGTTACGCGCCCTTTGAAGCTTTCTTT.

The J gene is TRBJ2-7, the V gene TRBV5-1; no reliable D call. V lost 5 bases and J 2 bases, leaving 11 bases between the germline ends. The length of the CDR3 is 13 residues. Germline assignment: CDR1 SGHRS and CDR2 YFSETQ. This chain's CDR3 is CASRELTAYEQYF. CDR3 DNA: TGCGCCAGCAGGGAACTAACAGCCTACGAGCAGTACTTC.

CDR3 protein: CAEDQPQHF. Written as DNA, the CDR3 is TGTGCCGAAGATCAGCCCCAGCATTTT. The J gene is TRBJ1-5, the V gene TRBV19; no reliable D call. V was cut by 11 bases and J by 5 bases, with 4 bases left in between. This CDR3 is built from 9 residues. Per germline, CDR1 LNHDA and CDR2 SQIVND (reference sequence).

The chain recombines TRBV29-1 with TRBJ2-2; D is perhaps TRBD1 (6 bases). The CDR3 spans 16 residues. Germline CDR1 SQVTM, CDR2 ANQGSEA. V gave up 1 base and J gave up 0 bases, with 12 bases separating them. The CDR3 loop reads CSVEGPGQSNTGELFF. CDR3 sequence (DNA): TGCAGCGTTGAAGGTCCCGGACAGTCGAACACCGGGGAGCTGTTTTTT.

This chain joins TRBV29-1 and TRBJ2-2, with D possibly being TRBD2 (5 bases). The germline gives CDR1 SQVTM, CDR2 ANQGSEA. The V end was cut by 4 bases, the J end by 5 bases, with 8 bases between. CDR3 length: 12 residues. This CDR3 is CSVASGTGELFF. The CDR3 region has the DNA TGCAGCGTTGCAAGCGGAACCGGGGAGCTGTTTTTT.

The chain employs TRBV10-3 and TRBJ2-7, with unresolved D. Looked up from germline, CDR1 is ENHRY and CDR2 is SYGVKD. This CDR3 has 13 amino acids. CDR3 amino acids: CAIRGRASYEQYF. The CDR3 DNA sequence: TGTGCTATCCGCGGTCGGGCCTCCTACGAGCAGTACTTC.

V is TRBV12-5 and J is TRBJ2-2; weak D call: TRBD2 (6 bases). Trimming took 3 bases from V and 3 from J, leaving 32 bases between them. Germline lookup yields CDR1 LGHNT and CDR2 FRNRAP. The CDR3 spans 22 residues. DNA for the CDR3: TGTGCTAGTGGTTTTAGAAGGGACGGGTCTGGCCGGGAGCAAGAGTACACCGGGGAGCTGTTTTTT. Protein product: CASGFRRDGSGREQEYTGELFF.

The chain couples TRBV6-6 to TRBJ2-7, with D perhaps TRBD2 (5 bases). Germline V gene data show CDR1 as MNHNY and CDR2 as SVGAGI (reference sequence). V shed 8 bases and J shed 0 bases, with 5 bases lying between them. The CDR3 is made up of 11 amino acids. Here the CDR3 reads CASRDSYEQYF. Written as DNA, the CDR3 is TGTGCCAGCCGGGACTCCTACGAGCAGTACTTC.

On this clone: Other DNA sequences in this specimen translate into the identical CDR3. The chain's CDR3 is CASSFGDTQYF. CDR3 sequence (DNA): TGTGCCAGCAGTTTCGGGGATACGCAGTATTTT. The chain is built from TRBV27 and TRBJ2-3; D unresolved. V lost 3 bases, J lost 6 bases, and 4 bases lay in between. The CDR3 spans 11 residues. The germline CDR1 and CDR2 sequences are MNHEY and SMNVEV (reference sequence).

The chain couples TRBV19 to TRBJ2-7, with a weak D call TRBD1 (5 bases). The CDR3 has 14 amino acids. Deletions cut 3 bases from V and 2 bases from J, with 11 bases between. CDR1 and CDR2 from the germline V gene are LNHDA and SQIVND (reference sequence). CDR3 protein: CASSMAQGAYEQYF. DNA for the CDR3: TGTGCCAGTAGTATGGCCCAAGGGGCCTACGAGCAGTACTTC. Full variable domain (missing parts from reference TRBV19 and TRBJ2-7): DGGITQSPKYLFRKEGQNVTLSCEQNLNHDAMYWYRQDPGQGLRLIYYSQIVNDFQKGDIAEGYSVSREKKESFPLTVTSAQKNPTAFYLCASSMAQGAYEQYFGPGTRLTVT.

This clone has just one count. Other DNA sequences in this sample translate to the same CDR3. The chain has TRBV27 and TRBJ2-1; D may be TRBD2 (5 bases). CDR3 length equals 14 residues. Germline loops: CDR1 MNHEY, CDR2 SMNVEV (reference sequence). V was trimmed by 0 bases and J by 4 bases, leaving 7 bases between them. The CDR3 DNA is TGTGCCAGCAGTTTATCGCGCGGGTACAATGAGCAGTTCTTC. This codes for CASSLSRGYNEQFF.

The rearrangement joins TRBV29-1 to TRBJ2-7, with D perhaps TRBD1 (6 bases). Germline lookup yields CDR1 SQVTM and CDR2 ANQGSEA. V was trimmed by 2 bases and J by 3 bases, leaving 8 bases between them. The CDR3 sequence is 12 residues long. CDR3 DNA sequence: TGCAGCGTTGAAATACAGGGCTACGAGCAGTACTTC. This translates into CSVEIQGYEQYF.